This TCR beta chain was documented in a study of response to subunit inactivated influenza vaccine. MiXCR, applied by TCRdb to the RT-PCR reads, yields one record per CDR3 protein. The table lists 450,000 to 600,000 distinct CDR3 sequences, 6.5% to 8% of them singletons. Study-wide results and caveats: Each seasonal flu vaccination may recruit only limited new T cells, authors suggested.

Comments on this clonotype: Its antigen remains unknown.

From germline, CDR1 is DFQATT and CDR2 SNEGSKA (reference sequence). Trimming took 1 base from V and 1 from J; bases not matched to a gene: 1. The CDR3 totals 13 residues. The chain employs TRBV20-1 and TRBJ2-7; 7 nucleotides align to TRBD1. The source material was PBMCs from blood, sampled less than 25 months after vaccination. The origin of this receptor is a man between 50 and 69 years old who received an inactivated influenza vaccine. The CDR3 protein is CSARAGQSYEQYF. Here the CDR3 DNA reads TGCAGTGCTAGAGCGGGACAGTCCTACGAGCAGTACTTC.